This T cell receptor beta chain was retrieved from a study of blood T cells in healthy people across ages. Germline V lookup: CDR1 DFQATT, CDR2 SNEGSKA (reference sequence). The CDR3 has 15 residues. The use of a sample-barcoded 5' primer and a J-beta primer mix characterized a second PCR of roughly 7 to 11 cycles. MiXCR was run by TCRdb on the 5' RACE reads, yielding one entry per CDR3 protein. The sample carries 1,500,000 or so distinct CDR3 sequences, roughly 43% recorded once. The sequenced sample was blood. The genes are TRBV20-1 and TRBJ2-1, with a possible D match to TRBD2 (5 bases). The J call is uncertain, as TRBJ2-7 better fits the DNA end. This clonotype was obtained from a woman younger than 35 in good health. The CDR3 spells CSARPPVSGYNEQYF. In DNA form, the CDR3 reads TGCAGTGCTAGACCACCGGTGTCGGGGTACAATGAGCAGTACTTC.